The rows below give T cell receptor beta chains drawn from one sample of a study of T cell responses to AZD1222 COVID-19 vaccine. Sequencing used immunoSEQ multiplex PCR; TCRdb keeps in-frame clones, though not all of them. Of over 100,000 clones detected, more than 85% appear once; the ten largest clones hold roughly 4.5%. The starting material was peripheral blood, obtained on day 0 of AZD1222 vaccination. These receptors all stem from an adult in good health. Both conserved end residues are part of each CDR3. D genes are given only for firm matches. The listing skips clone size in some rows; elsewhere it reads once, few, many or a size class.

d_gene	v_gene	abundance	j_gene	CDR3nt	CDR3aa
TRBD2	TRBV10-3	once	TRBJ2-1	TGTGCCATCAGTGGGACTAGCGGGGGTCCCCGGAACAATGAGCAGTTCTTC	CAISGTSGGPRNNEQFF
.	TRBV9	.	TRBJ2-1	TGTGCCAGCAGCGCAGGATTCGCGGAGCAGTTCTTC	CASSAGFAEQFF
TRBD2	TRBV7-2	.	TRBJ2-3	TGTGCCAGCAGCTCAGACAAACGCGGGGGGGATACGCAGTATTTT	CASSSDKRGGDTQYF
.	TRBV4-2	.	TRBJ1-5	TGTGCCAGCAGCCAAGATCAGTCGGCGGGGAATCAGCCCCAGCATTTT	CASSQDQSAGNQPQHF
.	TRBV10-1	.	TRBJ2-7	TGCGCCAGCAGTGAGTCCAGGGCCGAGCAGTACTTC	CASSESRAEQYF
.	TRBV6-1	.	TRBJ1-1	TGTGCCAGCAGTGATCTCTTACTTGGTGGTGAAGCTTTCTTT	CASSDLLLGGEAFF
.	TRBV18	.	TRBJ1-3	TGTGCCAGCTCACCAAGGCAGAGCCAAGAGCACGGAAACACCATATATTTT	CASSPRQSQEHGNTIYF
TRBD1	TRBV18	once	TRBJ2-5	TGTGCCAGCTCTCTCTCCAGGGGGCAAGAGACCCAGTACTTC	CASSLSRGQETQYF
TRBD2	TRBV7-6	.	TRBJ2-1	TGTGCCAGCAGCTTAAATTTAGCGGGGGGCGGGGAGCAGTTCTTC	CASSLNLAGGGEQFF
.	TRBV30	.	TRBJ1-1	TGTGCCTGGGGGATAGCTCTTATTTTTGACACTGAAGCTTTCTTT	CAWGIALIFDTEAFF
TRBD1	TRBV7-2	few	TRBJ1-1	TGTGCCAGCAGCCCAAGGACAGGGATGAACACTGAAGCTTTCTTT	CASSPRTGMNTEAFF
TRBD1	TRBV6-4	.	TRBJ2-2	TGTGCCAGCAGTGAGGGGGACAGGGACACCGGGGAGCTGTTTTTT	CASSEGDRDTGELFF
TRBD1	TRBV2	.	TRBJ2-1	TGTGCCAGCAGTGAAGAAGCAGGGGGAGTGTGGAATGAGCAGTTCTTC	CASSEEAGGVWNEQFF
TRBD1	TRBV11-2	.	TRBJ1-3	TGTGCCAGCAGCCAAGGGACAGCTGGAAACACCATATATTTT	CASSQGTAGNTIYF
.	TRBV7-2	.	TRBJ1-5	TGTGCCAGCAGCTTAGCTGGGCTTAGCAATCAGCCCCAGCATTTT	CASSLAGLSNQPQHF
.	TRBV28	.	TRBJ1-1	TGTGCCAGCAGTGGACGACAGAACACTGAAGCTTTCTTT	CASSGRQNTEAFF
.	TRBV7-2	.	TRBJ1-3	TGTGCCAGCAGCTTTTTCGACTCTGGAAACACCATATATTTT	CASSFFDSGNTIYF
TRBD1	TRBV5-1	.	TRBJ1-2	TGCGCCAGCAGCCAGCGGGACAGGGCGAATTATGGCTACACCTTC	CASSQRDRANYGYTF
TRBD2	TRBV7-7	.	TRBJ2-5	TGTGCTAGCAGCTTAGTGCCGGGAGGGTGGGAGACCCAGTACTTC	CASSLVPGGWETQYF
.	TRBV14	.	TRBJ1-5	TGTGCCAGCAGCCAAACAGGGTCCTTACAGCCCCAGCATTTT	CASSQTGSLQPQHF
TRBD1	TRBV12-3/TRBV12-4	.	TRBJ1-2	TGTGCCAGCAGTCAGGGGGAAAACTATGGCTACACCTTC	CASSQGENYGYTF
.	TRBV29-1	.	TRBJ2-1	TGCAGCGTTGCCAGGGGAAATGAGCAGTTCTTC	CSVARGNEQFF
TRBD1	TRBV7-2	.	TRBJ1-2	TGTGCCAGCAGCTTACTGGGACAGATCCCTAACTATGGCTACACCTTC	CASSLLGQIPNYGYTF
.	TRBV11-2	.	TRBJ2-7	TGTGCCAGCAGCTTGGAATGGACATCCTCCTACGAGCAGTACTTC	CASSLEWTSSYEQYF
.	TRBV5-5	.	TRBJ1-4	TGTGCCAGCAGCATCCCAGAAAACTATAATGAAAAACTGTTTTTT	CASSIPENYNEKLFF
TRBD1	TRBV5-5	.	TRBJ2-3	TGTGCCAGCAGCATTGGACAGGGCACAGATACGCAGTATTTT	CASSIGQGTDTQYF
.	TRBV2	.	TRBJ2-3	TGTGCCAGCAGTGAGGCGGTACGCCGTGGAACGCAGTATTTT	CASSEAVRRGTQYF
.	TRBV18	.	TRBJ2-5	TGTGCCAGCTCACCCAGCGGCGGGAAGCAAGAGACCCAGTACTTC	CASSPSGGKQETQYF
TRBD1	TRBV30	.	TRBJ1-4	TGTGCCTGGAGTTCGGACAGGGGTGAAAAACTGTTTTTT	CAWSSDRGEKLFF
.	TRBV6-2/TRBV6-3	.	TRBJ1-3	TGTGCCAGCAGTTACGCCTCTGGAAACACCATATATTTT	CASSYASGNTIYF
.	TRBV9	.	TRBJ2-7	TGTGCCAGCAGCCTCGATGGGTCACCCTACGAGCAGTACTTC	CASSLDGSPYEQYF
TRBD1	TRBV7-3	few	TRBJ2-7	TGTGCCAGCAGCTTAACGAGGACAGGGAACGAGCAGTACTTC	CASSLTRTGNEQYF
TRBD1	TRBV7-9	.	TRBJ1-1	TGTGCCAGCAGCCTTGGGGACAGGGGGAACACTGAAGCTTTCTTT	CASSLGDRGNTEAFF
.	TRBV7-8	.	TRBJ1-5	TGTGCCAGCAGCCCCTCAGGGCCCACCGAGCCCAGCAGAGGTCAGCCCCAGCATTTT	CASSPSGPTEPSRGQPQHF
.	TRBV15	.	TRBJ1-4	TGTGCCACCAGCAGAGAACAGGGTACTAATGAAAAACTGTTTTTT	CATSREQGTNEKLFF
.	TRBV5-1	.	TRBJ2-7	TGCGCCAGCAGCTTTGGATTCTCCTACGAGCAGTACTTC	CASSFGFSYEQYF
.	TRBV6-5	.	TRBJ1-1	TGTGCCAGCAGGCCCTTCGGCACTGAAGCTTTCTTT	CASRPFGTEAFF
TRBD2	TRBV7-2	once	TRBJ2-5	TGTGCCAGCAGCCAGAGGGGACTAGCGGGGGGGCCCCAAGAGACCCAGTACTTC	CASSQRGLAGGPQETQYF
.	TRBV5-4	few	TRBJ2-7	TGTGCCAGCAGCGCACAAGGGACCTACGAGCAGTACTTC	CASSAQGTYEQYF
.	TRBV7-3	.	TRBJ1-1	TGTGCCAGCAGCTTAATGGGAGCGGGCGCGAACACTGAAGCTTTCTTT	CASSLMGAGANTEAFF
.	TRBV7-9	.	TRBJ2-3	TGTGCCAGCAGCCGCGGGGGCCAGTCTAGCACAGATACGCAGTATTTT	CASSRGGQSSTDTQYF
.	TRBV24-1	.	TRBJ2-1	TGTGCCACCAGTAATCCGGGACCTTACAATGAGCAGTTCTTC	CATSNPGPYNEQFF
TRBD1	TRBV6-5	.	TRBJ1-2	TGTGCCAGCAGTTACTCAGGGACAGTGACCTATGGCTACACCTTC	CASSYSGTVTYGYTF
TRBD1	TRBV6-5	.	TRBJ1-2	TGTGCCAGCAGATACAGGGGACAGACCTATGGCTACACCTTC	CASRYRGQTYGYTF
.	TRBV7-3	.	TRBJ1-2	TGTGCCAGCAGCTTTGGGCAGGGAAGCTATGGCTACACCTTC	CASSFGQGSYGYTF
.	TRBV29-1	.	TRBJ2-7	TGCAGCGTTTATGATACAGGTTGGAAGGACGAGCAGTACTTC	CSVYDTGWKDEQYF
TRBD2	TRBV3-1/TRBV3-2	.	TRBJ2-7	TGTGCCAGCAGCCCGGCGGGGGGCTCCTACGAGCAGTACTTC	CASSPAGGSYEQYF
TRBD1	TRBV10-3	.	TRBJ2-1	TGTGCCATCGCCTCCGGGACAGGGCATGAGCAGTTCTTC	CAIASGTGHEQFF
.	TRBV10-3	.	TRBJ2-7	TGTGCCATCAGTGAGTTCGAGACCGGCACCTACGAGCAGTACTTC	CAISEFETGTYEQYF
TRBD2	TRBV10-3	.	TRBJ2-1	TGTGCCATCAGTCTAGCGGGGGGAAATGAGCAGTTCTTC	CAISLAGGNEQFF
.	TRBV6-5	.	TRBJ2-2	TGTGCCAGCAGCCGGACGGCGAACACCGGGGAGCTGTTTTTT	CASSRTANTGELFF
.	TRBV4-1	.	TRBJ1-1	TGCGCCAGCAGCCATATAGTCCAGAACACTGAAGCTTTCTTT	CASSHIVQNTEAFF
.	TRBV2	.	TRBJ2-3	TGTGCCAGCAGGGCCGGGGGAGGCGGGGGCCCTCTCTTT	CASRAGGGGGPLF
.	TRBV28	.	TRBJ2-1	TGTGCCAGCAGTGTTCCTAGCGTCTCCTACAATGAGCAGTTCTTC	CASSVPSVSYNEQFF
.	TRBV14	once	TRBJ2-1	TGTGCCAGCAGGCGGAGCGTTGCCTACAATGAGCAGTTCTTC	CASRRSVAYNEQFF
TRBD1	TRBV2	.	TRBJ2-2	TGTGCCAGACGTCGTGCGACAGGGCGAGTCACCGGGGAGCTGTTTTTT	CARRRATGRVTGELFF
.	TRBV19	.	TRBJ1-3	TGTGCCAGTAGTACTCTCGACATCCTATCTGGAAACACCATATATTTT	CASSTLDILSGNTIYF
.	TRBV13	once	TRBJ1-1	TGTGCCAGCAGCTTACTGAACACTGAAGCTTTCTTT	CASSLLNTEAFF
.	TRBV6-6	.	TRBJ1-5	TGTGCCAGCTCACAGTCCAGAATTAATAGCAATCAGCCCCAGCATTTT	CASSQSRINSNQPQHF
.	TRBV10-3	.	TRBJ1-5	TGTGCCATCAGTGAGTCAGGGGGTAAGGGGCAGCCCCAGCATTTT	CAISESGGKGQPQHF